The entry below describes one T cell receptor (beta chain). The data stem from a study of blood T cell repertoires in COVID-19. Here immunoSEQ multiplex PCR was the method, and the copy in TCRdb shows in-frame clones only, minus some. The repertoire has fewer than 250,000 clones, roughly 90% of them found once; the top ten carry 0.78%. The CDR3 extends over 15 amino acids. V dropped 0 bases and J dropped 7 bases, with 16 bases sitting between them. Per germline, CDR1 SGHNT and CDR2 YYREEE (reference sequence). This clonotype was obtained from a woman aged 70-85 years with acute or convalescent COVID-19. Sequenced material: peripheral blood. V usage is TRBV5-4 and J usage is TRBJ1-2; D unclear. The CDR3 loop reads CASSLDPDPGGGYTF. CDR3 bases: TGTGCCAGCAGCTTGGATCCAGACCCAGGAGGTGGCTACACCTTC.